One and the same sample provided the 16 T cell receptor beta chains below, sequenced in a study of graft-versus-host responses after intestinal transplantation. The method was immunoSEQ multiplex PCR; TCRdb's version includes in-frame clones alone and lacks a portion of them. The sample has about 18,000 clones; 90% are singletons. Sequencing was performed on PBMCs, taken more than 350 days after transplant. All receptors derive from a human patient who received an intestinal transplant, so some T cells may come from the graft donor.

This rearrangement joins TRBV28 to TRBJ2-1; the match to TRBD2 covers 12 bases. The CDR3 is 16 residues long. Germline V gene lookup returns CDR1 MDHEN and CDR2 SYDVKM. Germline trimming cut 6 bases from V and 4 bases from J; bases unmatched to any gene: 7. The DNA for the CDR3 is TGTGCCAGCAGCCAGACTAGCGGGAGATTGTACAATGAGCAGTTCTTC. Its protein is CASSQTSGRLYNEQFF.

V usage is TRBV4-1 and J usage is TRBJ2-1; TRBD2 matches 7 bases. Germline V gene lookup returns CDR1 MGHRA and CDR2 YSYEKL. The CDR3 is made up of 16 amino acids. The J segment lost 8 bases and the V segment lost 2 bases, leaving 12 bases of the junction unmatched. CDR3 amino acids: CASSQPGTTPSDEQFF. The CDR3 nucleotides are TGCGCCAGCAGCCAACCCGGGACTACCCCTAGTGATGAGCAGTTCTTC.

The chain has TRBV21-1 and TRBJ1-5; the DNA was not used to check the table's D call, TRBD1. TRBV21-1 is flagged as a pseudogene. The CDR3 is 15 residues long. CDR3 in amino acids: CASPQGKLSNQPQHF. The CDR3, as DNA: TGTGCCAGCCCCCAGGGGAAACTTAGCAATCAGCCCCAGCATTTT.

This chain joins TRBV15 and TRBJ2-2; tentative D call: TRBD2 (5 bases). V was pared by 6 bases and J by 2 bases, with 10 bases between. In germline, CDR1 is LNHNV, CDR2 YYDKDF (reference sequence). This CDR3 comprises 14 residues. The CDR3 DNA sequence: TGTGCCACCAGGGGAGATTTTAACACCGGGGAGCTGTTTTTT. Protein sequence: CATRGDFNTGELFF.

This clone was seen just once. The chain recombines TRBV28 with TRBJ2-3; a weak D match, TRBD2 (6 bases). Germline CDR1 and CDR2: MDHEN and SYDVKM. The CDR3 contains 12 residues. With 8 bases removed from V and 2 bases from J, the gap between germline ends came to 8 bases. CDR3 nucleotides: TGTGCCAGCCGGGGGTCCACAGATACGCAGTATTTT. Amino acids: CASRGSTDTQYF.

CDR3 in amino acids: CASSPPGRTQDTGELFF. The CDR3 DNA reads as TGTGCCAGCAGCCCCCCAGGCAGGACGCAGGACACCGGGGAGCTGTTTTTT. This chain connects TRBV7-3 to TRBJ2-2; unclear D gene. CDR3 size: 17 residues. Germline V gives CDR1 SGHTA, CDR2 FQGTGA. V was cut by 5 bases and J by 3 bases, with 19 bases left in between.

This clone was detected only once. The rearrangement joins TRBV9 to TRBJ2-3, with 8 bases fitting TRBD2. After removal of 0 bases from V and 7 bases from J, the junction contained 7 bases not matched to a gene. Germline CDR1 SGDLS, CDR2 YYNGEE. The CDR3 runs to 15 residues. CDR3 DNA: TGTGCCAGCAGCGTAGACCCCCGGGGGGGAAATACGCAGTATTTT. Residues: CASSVDPRGGNTQYF.

The V call is TRBV28, the J call TRBJ1-6, with a weak D call TRBD1 (6 bases). The CDR3 is 16 residues long. The germline V gene has CDR1 MDHEN and CDR2 SYDVKM. The ends were cut back, 6 bases at V and 7 bases at J, with 19 bases in the middle. This CDR3 reads CASRSPGGAANSPLHF. The CDR3 DNA sequence: TGTGCCAGCAGATCACCTGGGGGGGCGGCAAATTCACCCCTCCACTTT.

The V gene is TRBV28, the J gene TRBJ1-4, with 8 bases aligning to TRBD1. CDR1 and CDR2 (germline): MDHEN, SYDVKM. J was trimmed by 4 bases and V by 4 bases; bases with no gene match: 8. The CDR3 spans 16 residues. CDR3 coding DNA: TGTGCCAGCAGTTCCCCGGACAGGGCGTATAATGAAAAACTGTTTTTT. This sequence encodes CASSSPDRAYNEKLFF.

The chain couples TRBV6-6 to TRBJ1-2; 11 bases are shared with TRBD1. The CDR3 extends over 16 amino acids. CDR1 and CDR2 from the germline V gene are MNHNY and SVGAGI (reference sequence). With 0 bases clipped from V and 2 bases from J, the junction kept 2 bases outside the gene matches. As DNA, the CDR3 is TGTGCCAGCAGTTACTCCGGGACAGGGGGAAACTATGGCTACACCTTC. Translated, it gives CASSYSGTGGNYGYTF.

V is TRBV9 and J is TRBJ2-1; D uncertain. The ends were cut back, 3 bases at V and 0 bases at J, with 13 bases in the middle. Germline CDR1 reads SGDLS; CDR2 reads YYNGEE. This CDR3 spans 16 amino acids. The CDR3 is CASSAQIVSSYNEQFF. CDR3 DNA: TGTGCCAGCAGCGCCCAAATAGTAAGCTCCTACAATGAGCAGTTCTTC.

A note on this clone: At one end, the junction sequence differs from germline, possibly due to a read error. The chain links TRBV2 to TRBJ1-4; D is ambiguous. The CDR3 consists of 15 residues. Per the germline V gene, CDR1 is SNHLY and CDR2 is FYNNEI. The CDR3 spells CASREGLATNEKLFF. DNA for the CDR3: TGTGCCAGCAGGGAAGGACTTGCAACTAATGAAAAACTGTTTTTT.

The chain uses TRBV6-5 and TRBJ2-7, with 9 bases lining up with TRBD1. Germline trimming cut 4 bases from V and 2 bases from J; bases unmatched to any gene: 6. CDR3 length: 15 residues. Germline V gives CDR1 MNHEY, CDR2 SVGAGI. The chain's CDR3 is CASSWHRDRAYEQYF. The CDR3 nucleotides read TGTGCCAGCAGTTGGCACCGGGACAGGGCCTACGAGCAGTACTTC.

To note about this clone: The junction shows a germline mismatch at one end, possibly a read error. The chain employs TRBV28 and TRBJ1-3, with a tentative D call TRBD1 (5 bases). CDR3 length: 14 residues. Germline V gives CDR1 MDHEN, CDR2 SYDVKM. The CDR3 nucleotides are TGTGCCGGCAGTTCGGGGGTCCGTGGAAACACCATATATTTT. Protein sequence: CAGSSGVRGNTIYF.

The sample holds one count of this clone. The J gene is TRBJ2-1, the V gene TRBV11-3; no clear D gene. V lost 1 base and J lost 0, with 7 bases in between. CDR1 and CDR2 from the germline V gene are SGHNT and YENEEA. The CDR3 is made up of 15 amino acids. The CDR3 here is CASSLGASSYNEQFF. The CDR3 coding sequence is TGTGCCAGCAGCTTAGGGGCGAGCTCCTACAATGAGCAGTTCTTC.

V and J are TRBV12-5 and TRBJ2-5; 7 nucleotides match TRBD1. This CDR3 spans 15 amino acids. The germline gives CDR1 LGHNT, CDR2 FRNRAP. After removal of 2 bases from V and 4 bases from J, the junction contained 7 bases not matched to a gene. The CDR3 is CASGLSGQPGETQYF. As DNA, the CDR3 is TGTGCTAGTGGTTTGTCGGGACAGCCCGGAGAGACCCAGTACTTC.